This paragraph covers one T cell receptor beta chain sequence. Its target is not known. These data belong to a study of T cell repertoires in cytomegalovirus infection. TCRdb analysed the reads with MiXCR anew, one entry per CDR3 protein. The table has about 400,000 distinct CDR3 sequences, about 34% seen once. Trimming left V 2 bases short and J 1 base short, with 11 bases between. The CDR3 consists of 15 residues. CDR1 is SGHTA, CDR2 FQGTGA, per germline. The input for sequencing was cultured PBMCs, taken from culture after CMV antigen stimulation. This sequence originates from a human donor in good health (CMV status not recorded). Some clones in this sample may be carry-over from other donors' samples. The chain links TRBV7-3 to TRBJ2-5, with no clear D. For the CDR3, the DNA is TGTGCCAGCAGCTTAGGATGGACGGTCCAAGAGACCCAGTACTTC. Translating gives CASSLGWTVQETQYF.